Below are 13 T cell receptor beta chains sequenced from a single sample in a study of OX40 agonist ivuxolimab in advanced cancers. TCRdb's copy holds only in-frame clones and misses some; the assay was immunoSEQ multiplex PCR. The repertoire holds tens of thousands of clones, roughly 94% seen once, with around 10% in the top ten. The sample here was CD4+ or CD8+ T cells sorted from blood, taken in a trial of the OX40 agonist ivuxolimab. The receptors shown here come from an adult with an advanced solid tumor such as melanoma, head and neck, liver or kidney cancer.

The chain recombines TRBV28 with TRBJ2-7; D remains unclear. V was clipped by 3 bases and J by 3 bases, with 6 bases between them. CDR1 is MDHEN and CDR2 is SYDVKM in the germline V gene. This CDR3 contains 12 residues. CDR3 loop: CASSFDGYEQYF. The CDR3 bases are TGTGCCAGCAGTTTTGACGGCTACGAGCAGTACTTC.

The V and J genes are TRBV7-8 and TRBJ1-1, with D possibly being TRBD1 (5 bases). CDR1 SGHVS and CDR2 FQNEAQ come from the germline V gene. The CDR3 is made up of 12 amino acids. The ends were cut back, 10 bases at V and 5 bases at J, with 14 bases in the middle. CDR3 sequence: CATQGRRTEAFF. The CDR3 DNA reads TGTGCCACCCAGGGAAGGAGGACTGAAGCTTTCTTT.

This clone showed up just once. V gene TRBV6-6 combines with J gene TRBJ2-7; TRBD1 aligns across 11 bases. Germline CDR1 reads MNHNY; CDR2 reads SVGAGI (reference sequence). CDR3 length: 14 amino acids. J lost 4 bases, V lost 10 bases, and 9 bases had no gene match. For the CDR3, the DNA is TGTGCCACTCGACGGGACAGGGGGTTATACGAGCAGTACTTC. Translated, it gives CATRRDRGLYEQYF.

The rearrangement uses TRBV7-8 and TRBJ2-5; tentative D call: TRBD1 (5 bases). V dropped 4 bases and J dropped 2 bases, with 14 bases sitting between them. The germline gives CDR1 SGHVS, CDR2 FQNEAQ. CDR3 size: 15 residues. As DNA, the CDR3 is TGTGCCAGCAGCTCCATACGACAGCAACAAGAGACCCAGTACTTC. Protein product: CASSSIRQQQETQYF.

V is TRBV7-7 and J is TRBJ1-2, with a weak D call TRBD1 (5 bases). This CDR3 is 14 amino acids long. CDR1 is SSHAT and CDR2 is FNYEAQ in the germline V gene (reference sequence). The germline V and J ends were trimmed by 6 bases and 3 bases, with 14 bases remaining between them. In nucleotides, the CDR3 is TGTGCCAGCAGTTTAAAGGGGTATTACTATGGCTACACCTTC. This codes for CASSLKGYYYGYTF.

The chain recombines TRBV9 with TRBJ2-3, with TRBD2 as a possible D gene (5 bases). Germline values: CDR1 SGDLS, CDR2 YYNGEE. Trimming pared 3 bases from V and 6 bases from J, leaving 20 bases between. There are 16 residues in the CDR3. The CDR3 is CASSAPGSAESDTQYF. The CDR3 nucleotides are TGTGCCAGCAGCGCCCCCGGTAGCGCGGAGTCGGATACGCAGTATTTT.

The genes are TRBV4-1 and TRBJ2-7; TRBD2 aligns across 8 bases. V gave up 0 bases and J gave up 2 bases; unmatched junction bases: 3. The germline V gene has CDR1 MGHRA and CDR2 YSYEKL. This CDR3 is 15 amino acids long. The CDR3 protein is CASSQEGSGTYEQYF. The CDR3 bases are TGCGCCAGCAGCCAAGAAGGTAGCGGGACCTACGAGCAGTACTTC.

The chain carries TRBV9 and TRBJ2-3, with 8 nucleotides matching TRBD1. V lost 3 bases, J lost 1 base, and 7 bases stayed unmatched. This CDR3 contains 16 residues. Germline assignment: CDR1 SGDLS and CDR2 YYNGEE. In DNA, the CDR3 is TGTGCCAGCAGCGCCAGACCAGGGGGCGGCACAGATACGCAGTATTTT. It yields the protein CASSARPGGGTDTQYF.

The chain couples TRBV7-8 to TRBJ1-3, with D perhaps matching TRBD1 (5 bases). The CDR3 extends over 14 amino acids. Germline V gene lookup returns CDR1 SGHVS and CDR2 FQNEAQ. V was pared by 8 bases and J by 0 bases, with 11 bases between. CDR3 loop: CASASRGSGNTIYF. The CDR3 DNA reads TGTGCCAGCGCTTCGAGGGGCTCTGGAAACACCATATATTTT.

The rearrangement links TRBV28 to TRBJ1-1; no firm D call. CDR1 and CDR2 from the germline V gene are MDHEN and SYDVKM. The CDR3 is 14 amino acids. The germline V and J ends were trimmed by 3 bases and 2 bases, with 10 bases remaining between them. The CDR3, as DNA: TGTGCCAGCAGTTTGGTGGCCGGCAACACTGAAGCTTTCTTT. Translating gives CASSLVAGNTEAFF.

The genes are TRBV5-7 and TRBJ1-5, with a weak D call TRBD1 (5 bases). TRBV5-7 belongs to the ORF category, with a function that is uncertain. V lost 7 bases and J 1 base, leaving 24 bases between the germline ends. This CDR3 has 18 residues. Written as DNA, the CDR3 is TGTGCCAGCCACTCCGGGGGATCGGGTTTTCGGAGCAATCAGCCCCAGCATTTT. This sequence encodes CASHSGGSGFRSNQPQHF.

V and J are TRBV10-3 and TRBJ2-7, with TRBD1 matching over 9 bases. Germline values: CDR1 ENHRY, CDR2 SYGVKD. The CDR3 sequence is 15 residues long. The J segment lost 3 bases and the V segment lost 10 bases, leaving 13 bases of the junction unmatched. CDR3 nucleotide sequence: TGTGCCACCGCTGGGGGGACAGGGAAGTTCTACGAGCAGTACTTC. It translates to CATAGGTGKFYEQYF.

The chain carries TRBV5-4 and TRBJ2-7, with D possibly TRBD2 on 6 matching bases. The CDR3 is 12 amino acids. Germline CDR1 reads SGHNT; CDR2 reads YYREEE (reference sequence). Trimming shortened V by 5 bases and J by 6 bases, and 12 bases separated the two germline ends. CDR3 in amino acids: CASSYGSAEQYF. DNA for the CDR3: TGTGCCAGCAGTTACGGGAGCGCCGAGCAGTACTTC. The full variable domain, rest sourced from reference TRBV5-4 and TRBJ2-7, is ETGVTQSPTHLIKTRGQQVTLRCSSQSGHNTVSWYQQALGQGPQFIFQYYREEENGRGNFPPRFSGLQFPNYSSELNVNALELDDSALYLCASSYGSAEQYFGPGTRLTVT.